These 19 T cell receptor beta chains were all obtained from the same sample, sequenced in a study of Graves' ophthalmopathy and Graves' hyperthyroidism listed by TCRdb under 2018. The sequencer listed for this sample is Illumina HiSeq 2000. For repertoire sequencing, the TCR beta CDR3 regions were amplified from RNA transcripts. A first-round RT-PCR used HTBI primers with the Qiagen OneStep RT-PCR kit, followed by a second-round multiplex PCR, size selection and purification. Using fastp at Q25 and MiXCR, TCRdb reprocessed the public reads and kept productive beta chains. One record per CDR3 amino acid sequence lists the most common genes and DNA. The sample yields hundreds of thousands of distinct CDR3 sequences; about a fifth were counted once. In total, the top ten clones hold approximately 7.7% of the sample. The sequenced sample was peripheral blood. The receptors shown here come from a young woman with stable Graves' hyperthyroidism. Some clones in this sample may be carry-over from other donors' samples. Donor details come from another sample of the same person, matched by shared clones.

This clonotype has at least ten counts. The chain joins TRBV19 to TRBJ1-1; no reliable D call. V gave up 3 bases and J gave up 11 bases, with 10 bases separating them. Germline loops: CDR1 LNHDA, CDR2 SQIVND (reference sequence). CDR3 length: 11 amino acids. The CDR3 region has the DNA TGTGCCAGTAGTATCTCCGGCACTGCTTTCTTT. This translates into CASSISGTAFF.

This clonotype was counted ten times or more. This rearrangement joins TRBV27 to TRBJ2-4; D call uncertain. V was trimmed by 3 bases and J by 0 bases, leaving 9 bases between them. The germline V gene has CDR1 MNHEY and CDR2 SMNVEV (reference sequence). CDR3 size: 15 residues. The CDR3 DNA reads as TGTGCCAGCAGTTTGGGCAGACTAGCCAAAAACATTCAGTACTTC. Amino acids: CASSLGRLAKNIQYF.

This clonotype was recorded at least ten times. This sequence joins TRBV10-2 and TRBJ2-7; D is perhaps TRBD1 or TRBD2 (5 bases each). Germline-derived CDR1 and CDR2 are WSHSY and SAAADI. The CDR3 covers 16 residues. Trimming cost V 7 bases and J 0 bases, with 19 bases left between them. The CDR3 DNA reads TGCGCCAGCAAACGAGGGGTGGGGTCTGGCTCCTACGAGCAGTACTTC. Encoded protein: CASKRGVGSGSYEQYF.

This rearrangement joins TRBV5-6 to TRBJ2-5; tentatively, D is TRBD2 (6 bases). CDR1 and CDR2 (germline): SGHDT, YYEEEE. This CDR3 spans 16 amino acids. Trimming cost V 0 bases and J 0 bases, with 12 bases left between them. CDR3 loop: CASSLVRAGYQETQYF. The CDR3 nucleotides read TGTGCCAGCAGCTTGGTGAGGGCGGGGTACCAAGAGACCCAGTACTTC.

The sample holds one count of this clonotype. The V gene is TRBV7-3, the J gene TRBJ2-5, with no clear D. Trimming stripped 2 bases from V and 3 bases from J, with 10 bases between. The CDR3 covers 14 residues. The germline gives CDR1 SGHTA, CDR2 FQGTGA. The CDR3 region has the DNA TGTGCCAGCAGCTTACTGGGCAGCAAAGAGACCCAGTACTTC. It is translated as CASSLLGSKETQYF.

This clonotype was counted between two and nine times. V is TRBV30 and J is TRBJ1-1; D gene uncertain. This CDR3 spans 13 amino acids. Germline V CDR1 and CDR2: GTSNPN, SVGIG (reference sequence). Trimming removed 1 base from V and 0 bases from J, with 6 bases in between. CDR3 sequence: CAWSADVNTEAFF. The CDR3 DNA follows: TGTGCCTGGAGTGCGGATGTGAACACTGAAGCTTTCTTT.

This clonotype appeared many times. The chain uses TRBV6-2 or TRBV6-3 and TRBJ2-7; no firm D call. Trimming cost V 2 bases and J 2 bases, with 13 bases left between them. CDR1 and CDR2 from the germline V gene are MNHEY and SVGEGT. The CDR3 contains 15 residues. The CDR3 sequence is CASSYPQRFPYEQYF. The CDR3 bases are TGTGCCAGCAGTTACCCACAGCGTTTCCCCTACGAGCAGTACTTC.

This clonotype occurred many times. The chain is built from TRBV20-1 and TRBJ1-5; D uncertain. The CDR3 loop spans 12 amino acids. Germline assignment: CDR1 DFQATT and CDR2 SNEGSKA (reference sequence). The ends were cut back, 5 bases at V and 5 bases at J, with 10 bases in the middle. The CDR3 DNA reads as TGCAGTGCTGGACGACAAGATCAGCCCCAGCATTTT. Translating it yields CSAGRQDQPQHF.

This clonotype occurred a few times. This chain connects TRBV6-5 to TRBJ2-5, with TRBD2 matching over 11 bases. The CDR3 extends over 17 amino acids. Germline V CDR1 and CDR2: MNHEY, SVGAGI. Unmatched junction bases numbered 5, after V lost 2 bases and J lost 0 bases. This CDR3 is CASSYVSSGRNQETQYF. The CDR3 DNA reads as TGTGCCAGCAGTTACGTATCTAGCGGGAGGAACCAAGAGACCCAGTACTTC.

This clonotype has only a few counts. V gene TRBV5-1 combines with J gene TRBJ2-7; 7 bases match TRBD1. Germline V gene sequence: CDR1 SGHRS, CDR2 YFSETQ. J lost 1 base, V lost 4 bases, and 5 bases had no gene match. The CDR3 sequence is 14 residues long. Written as DNA, the CDR3 is TGCGCCAGCAGCCACCGACAGGGTTCCTACGAGCAGTACTTC. This codes for CASSHRQGSYEQYF.

This clonotype occurred many times. The CDR3 sequence is CASSRDRGFYEQYF. For the CDR3, the DNA is TGCGCCAGCAGCCGCGACAGGGGGTTCTACGAGCAGTACTTC. The V gene is TRBV4-1, the J gene TRBJ2-7, with 9 bases lining up with TRBD1. The germline CDR1 and CDR2 sequences are MGHRA and YSYEKL. The junction had 4 bases not matched to a gene; V was cut back by 4 bases and J by 3 bases. This CDR3 has 14 residues.

The table lists this clonotype with many counts. This sequence joins TRBV15 and TRBJ2-7; D might be TRBD2 (6 bases). Per germline, CDR1 LNHNV and CDR2 YYDKDF (reference sequence). The CDR3 totals 14 residues. Trimming shortened V by 5 bases and J by 5 bases, and 16 bases separated the two germline ends. The DNA for the CDR3 is TGTGCCACCAGCCAACGCCGGGAGATCGACGAGCAGTACTTC. This codes for CATSQRREIDEQYF. Full variable domain (remainder filled in from reference TRBV15 and TRBJ2-7): DAMVIQNPRYQVTQFGKPVTLSCSQTLNHNVMYWYQQKSSQAPKLLFHYYDKDFNNEADTPDNFQSRRPNTSFCFLDIRSPGLGDTAMYLCATSQRREIDEQYFGPGTRLTVT.

This clonotype was counted between two and nine times. The chain has TRBV7-2 and TRBJ2-7; a possible D gene is TRBD2 (5 bases). This CDR3 contains 15 residues. Germline loops: CDR1 SGHTA, CDR2 FQGNSA. Trimming stripped 4 bases from V and 2 bases from J, with 15 bases between. CDR3 protein: CASSSGWEIPYEQYF. The CDR3 DNA reads as TGTGCCAGCAGCTCGGGGTGGGAAATCCCCTACGAGCAGTACTTC.

This clonotype appeared many times. The CDR3 DNA reads TGTGCCAGCAGTTTCGGTAACAGGGAAAGCAATCAGCCCCAGCATTTT. It specifies CASSFGNRESNQPQHF. The chain employs TRBV12-3 or TRBV12-4 and TRBJ1-5, with a tentative D call TRBD1 (6 bases). The germline V and J ends were trimmed by 3 bases and 1 base, with 13 bases remaining between them. The CDR3 is 16 residues long.

This chain uses TRBV20-1 with TRBJ2-2, with D possibly being TRBD1 (5 bases). Trimming removed 8 bases from V and 6 bases from J, with 16 bases in between. The CDR3 totals 13 residues. Germline V gene lookup returns CDR1 DFQATT and CDR2 SNEGSKA (reference sequence). CDR3 region: CSPRQGDSGELFF. Written as DNA, the CDR3 is TGCAGTCCCAGACAAGGGGATTCCGGGGAGCTGTTTTTT.

V is TRBV25-1 and J is TRBJ1-5; 8 bases map to TRBD1. This CDR3 is 17 amino acids long. With V trimmed by 4 bases and J by 2 bases, 10 bases remained unmatched. In germline, CDR1 is MGHDK, CDR2 SYGVNS. CDR3 in DNA: TGTGCCAGCAGTGCCTTACAGGGGGTAAGGGGCAATCAGCCCCAGCATTTT. Its translation is CASSALQGVRGNQPQHF.

Many counts were recorded for this clonotype. J is TRBJ2-5 and V is TRBV2, with TRBD2 matching 13 bases. The CDR3 is 15 amino acids. The germline gives CDR1 SNHLY, CDR2 FYNNEI. V trimming: 6 bases; J trimming: 5 bases; junction bases outside the gene matches: 6. CDR3 amino acids: CASRAGTSGIETQYF. Here the CDR3 DNA reads TGTGCCAGCAGGGCCGGGACTAGCGGGATCGAGACCCAGTACTTC.

A few counts support this clonotype. The CDR3 protein is CASSQAMGGEAFF. The DNA for the CDR3 is TGTGCCAGCAGCCAAGCTATGGGAGGGGAAGCTTTCTTT. The chain links TRBV14 to TRBJ1-1; D uncertain. V was shortened by 1 base and J by 8 bases, with 11 bases between the two germline ends. Germline V gene sequence: CDR1 SGHDN, CDR2 FVKESK. The CDR3 contains 13 residues.

This clonotype was counted between two and nine times. This chain connects TRBV20-1 to TRBJ2-7, with TRBD2 matching 8 bases. Germline V CDR1 and CDR2: DFQATT, SNEGSKA (reference sequence). CDR3 size: 12 residues. Trimming took 3 bases from V and 5 from J; bases not matched to a gene: 3. The CDR3, as DNA: TGCAGTGCTAGGACTAGCGAACACGAGCAGTACTTC. Translating it yields CSARTSEHEQYF.